This T cell receptor beta chain comes out of a study of Graves' ophthalmopathy and Graves' hyperthyroidism. Study conclusions and caveats: From stable hyperthyroidism, ophthalmopathy was separated by a 13-signature model with just over 85% sensitivity and under 84% specificity.

The CDR3 loop spans 16 amino acids. The V end lost 2 bases, the J end lost 2 bases, and 10 bases lay between the germline ends. Comment on this clonotype: Antigen unknown.

Ophthalmopathic donors had moderate-to-severe activity, CAS ≥3 and NOSPECS ≥4, with disease that had lasted under 3 months. The TCR beta CDR3 regions underwent amplification from RNA transcripts. After a first-round RT-PCR with HTBI primers, a second-round multiplex PCR was run. TCRdb reprocessed the multiplex PCR reads with MiXCR, giving one entry per CDR3 protein. The data contain 740,000 or so distinct CDR3 sequences, 40% of them singletons. The receptor was derived from an adult man with Graves' ophthalmopathy. V gene TRBV12-3 or TRBV12-4 combines with J gene TRBJ1-6, with unresolved D. The sequencing input was peripheral blood. The CDR3 region is CASSLFAGPYNSPLHF. CDR3 DNA: TGTGCCAGCAGTTTATTCGCTGGGCCCTATAATTCACCCCTCCACTTT.